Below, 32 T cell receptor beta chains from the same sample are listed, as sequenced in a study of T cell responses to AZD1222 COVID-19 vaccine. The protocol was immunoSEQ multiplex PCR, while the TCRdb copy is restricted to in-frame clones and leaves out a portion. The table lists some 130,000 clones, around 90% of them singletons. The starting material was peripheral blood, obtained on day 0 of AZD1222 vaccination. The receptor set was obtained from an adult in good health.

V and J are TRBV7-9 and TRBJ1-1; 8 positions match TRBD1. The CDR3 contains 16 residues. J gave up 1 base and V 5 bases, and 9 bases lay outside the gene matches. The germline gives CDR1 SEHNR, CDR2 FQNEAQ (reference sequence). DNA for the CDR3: TGTGCCAGCAGCCCCCCCGGACAGGGACGGAACACTGAAGCTTTCTTT. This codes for CASSPPGQGRNTEAFF.

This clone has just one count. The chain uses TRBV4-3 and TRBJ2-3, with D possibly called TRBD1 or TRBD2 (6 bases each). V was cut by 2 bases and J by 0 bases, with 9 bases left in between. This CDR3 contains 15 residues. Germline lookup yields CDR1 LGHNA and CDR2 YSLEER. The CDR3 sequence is CASSQQGTSTDTQYF. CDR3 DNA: TGCGCCAGCAGCCAACAGGGGACTAGCACAGATACGCAGTATTTT.

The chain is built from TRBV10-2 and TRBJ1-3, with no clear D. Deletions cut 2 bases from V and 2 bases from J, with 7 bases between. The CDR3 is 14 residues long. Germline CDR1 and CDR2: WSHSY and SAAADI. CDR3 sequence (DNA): TGCGCCAGCAGTGAGCCCGGAACTGGAAACACCATATATTTT. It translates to CASSEPGTGNTIYF.

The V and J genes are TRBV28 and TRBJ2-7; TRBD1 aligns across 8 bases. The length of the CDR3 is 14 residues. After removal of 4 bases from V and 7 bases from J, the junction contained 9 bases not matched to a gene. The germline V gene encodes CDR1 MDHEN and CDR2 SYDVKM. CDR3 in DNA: TGTGCCAGCAGTTCCGGGACAGGTGCTTTGGAGCAGTACTTC. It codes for CASSSGTGALEQYF.

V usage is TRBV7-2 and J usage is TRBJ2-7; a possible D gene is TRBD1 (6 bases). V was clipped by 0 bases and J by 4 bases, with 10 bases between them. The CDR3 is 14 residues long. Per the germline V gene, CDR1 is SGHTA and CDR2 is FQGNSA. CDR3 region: CASSLAQDRYEQYF. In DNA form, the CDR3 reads TGTGCCAGCAGCTTAGCGCAGGACAGATACGAGCAGTACTTC.

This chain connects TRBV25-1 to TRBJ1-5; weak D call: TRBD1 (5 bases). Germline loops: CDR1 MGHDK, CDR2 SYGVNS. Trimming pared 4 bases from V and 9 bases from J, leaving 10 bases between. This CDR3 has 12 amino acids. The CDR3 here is CASSVPGGPQHF. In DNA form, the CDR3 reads TGTGCCAGCAGTGTCCCCGGGGGGCCCCAGCATTTT.

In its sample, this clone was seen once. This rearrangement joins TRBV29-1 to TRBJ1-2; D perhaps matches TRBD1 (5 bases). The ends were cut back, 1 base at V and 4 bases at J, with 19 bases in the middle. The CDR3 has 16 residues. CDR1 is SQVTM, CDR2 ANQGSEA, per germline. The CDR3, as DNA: TGCAGCGTTGAAGGGGTAAGCCAGGGAGGGCTCTATGGCTACACCTTC. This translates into CSVEGVSQGGLYGYTF.

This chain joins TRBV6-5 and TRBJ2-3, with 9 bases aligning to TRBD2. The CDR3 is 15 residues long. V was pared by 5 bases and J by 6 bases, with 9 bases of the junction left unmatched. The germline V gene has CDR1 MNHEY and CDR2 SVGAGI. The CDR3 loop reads CASSNRGTSSDTQYF. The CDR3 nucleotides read TGTGCCAGCAGTAACCGAGGGACTAGCTCGGATACGCAGTATTTT.

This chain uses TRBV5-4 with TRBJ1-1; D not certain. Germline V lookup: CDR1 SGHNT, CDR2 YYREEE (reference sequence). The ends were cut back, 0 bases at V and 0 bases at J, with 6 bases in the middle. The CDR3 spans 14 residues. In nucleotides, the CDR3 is TGTGCCAGCAGCTTGGACAGCATGAACACTGAAGCTTTCTTT. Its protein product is CASSLDSMNTEAFF.

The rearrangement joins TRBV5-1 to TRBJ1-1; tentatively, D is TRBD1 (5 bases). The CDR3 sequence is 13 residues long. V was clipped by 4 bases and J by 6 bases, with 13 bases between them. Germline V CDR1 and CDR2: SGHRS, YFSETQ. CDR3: CASSHTTVSEAFF. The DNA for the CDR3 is TGCGCCAGCAGCCATACGACAGTTTCTGAAGCTTTCTTT. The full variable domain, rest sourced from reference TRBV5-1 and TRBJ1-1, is KAGVTQTPRYLIKTRGQQVTLSCSPISGHRSVSWYQQTPGQGLQFLFEYFSETQRNKGNFPGRFSGRQFSNSRSEMNVSTLELGDSALYLCASSHTTVSEAFFGQGTRLTVV.

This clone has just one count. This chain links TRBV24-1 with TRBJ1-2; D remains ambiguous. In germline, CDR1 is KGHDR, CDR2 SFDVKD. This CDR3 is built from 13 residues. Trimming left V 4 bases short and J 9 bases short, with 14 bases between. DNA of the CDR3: TGTGCCACCAGTGACCAGGCGGGTCTAAGCTACACCTTC. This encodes CATSDQAGLSYTF.

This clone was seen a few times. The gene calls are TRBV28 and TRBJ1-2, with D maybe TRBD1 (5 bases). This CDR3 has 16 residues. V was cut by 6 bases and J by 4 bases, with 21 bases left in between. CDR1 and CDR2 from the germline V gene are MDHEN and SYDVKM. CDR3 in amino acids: CASSLMGTGLGYGYTF. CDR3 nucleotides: TGTGCCAGCAGCCTTATGGGAACAGGACTTGGCTATGGCTACACCTTC.

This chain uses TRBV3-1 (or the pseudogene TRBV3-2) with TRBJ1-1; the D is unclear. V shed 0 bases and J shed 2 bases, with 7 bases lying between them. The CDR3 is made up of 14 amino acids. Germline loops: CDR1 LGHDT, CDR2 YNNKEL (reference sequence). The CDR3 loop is CASSQEVFNTEAFF. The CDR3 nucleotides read TGTGCCAGCAGCCAAGAGGTATTCAACACTGAAGCTTTCTTT.

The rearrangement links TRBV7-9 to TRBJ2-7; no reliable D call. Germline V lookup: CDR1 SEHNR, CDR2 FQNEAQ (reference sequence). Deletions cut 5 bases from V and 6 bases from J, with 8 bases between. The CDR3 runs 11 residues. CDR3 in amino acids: CASSPQVEQYF. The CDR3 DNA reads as TGTGCCAGCAGCCCCCAAGTCGAGCAGTACTTC.

The CDR3 protein is CASSFGVGETQYF. The CDR3, as DNA: TGTGCCAGCAGCTTCGGGGTAGGGGAGACCCAGTACTTC. The J gene is TRBJ2-5, the V gene TRBV7-9; tentatively, D is TRBD2 (5 bases). Germline values: CDR1 SEHNR, CDR2 FQNEAQ (reference sequence). The CDR3 has 13 amino acids. The V gene lost 3 bases and the J gene lost 5 bases, with 10 bases spanning the gap.

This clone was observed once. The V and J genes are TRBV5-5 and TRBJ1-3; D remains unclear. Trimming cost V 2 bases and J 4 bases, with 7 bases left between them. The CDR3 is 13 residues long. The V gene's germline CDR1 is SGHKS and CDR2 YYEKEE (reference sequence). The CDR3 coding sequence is TGTGCCAGCAGCTTTCCTAACGGAAACACCATATATTTT. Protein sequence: CASSFPNGNTIYF.

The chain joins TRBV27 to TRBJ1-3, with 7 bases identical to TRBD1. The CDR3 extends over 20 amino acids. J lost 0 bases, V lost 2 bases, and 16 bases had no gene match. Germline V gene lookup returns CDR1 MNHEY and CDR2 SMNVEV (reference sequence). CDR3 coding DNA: TGTGCCAGCAGTTTAAGGGGGCCCGAAGGGACGGGGAGCTCTGGAAACACCATATATTTT. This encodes CASSLRGPEGTGSSGNTIYF.

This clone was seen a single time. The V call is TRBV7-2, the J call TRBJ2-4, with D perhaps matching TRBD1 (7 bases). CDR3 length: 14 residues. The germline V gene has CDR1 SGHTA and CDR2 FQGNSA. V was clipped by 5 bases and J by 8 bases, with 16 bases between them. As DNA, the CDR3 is TGTGCCAGCAGCCAACAGGGGACTGGAGACATTCAGTACTTC. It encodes CASSQQGTGDIQYF.

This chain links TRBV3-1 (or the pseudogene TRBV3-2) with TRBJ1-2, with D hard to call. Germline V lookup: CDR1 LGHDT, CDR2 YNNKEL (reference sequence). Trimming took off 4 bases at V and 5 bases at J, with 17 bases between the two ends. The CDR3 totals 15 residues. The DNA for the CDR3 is TGTGCCAGCAGCCGAGGTCCGGAGGGAACTTATGGCTACACCTTC. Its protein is CASSRGPEGTYGYTF.

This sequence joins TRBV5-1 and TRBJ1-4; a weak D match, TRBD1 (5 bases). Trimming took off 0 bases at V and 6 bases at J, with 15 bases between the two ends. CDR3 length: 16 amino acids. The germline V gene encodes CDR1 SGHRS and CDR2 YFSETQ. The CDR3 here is CASSLGPGQPYEKLFF. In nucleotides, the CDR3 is TGCGCCAGCAGCTTGGGTCCAGGGCAACCTTATGAAAAACTGTTTTTT.

DNA for the CDR3: TGTGCCAGCTCACCACGACGGGTGAACACTGAAGCTTTCTTT. Amino acid sequence: CASSPRRVNTEAFF. V is TRBV18 and J is TRBJ1-1; D gene unclear. The germline gives CDR1 KGHSH, CDR2 LQKENI. Trimming stripped 1 base from V and 0 bases from J, with 6 bases between. This CDR3 contains 14 residues.

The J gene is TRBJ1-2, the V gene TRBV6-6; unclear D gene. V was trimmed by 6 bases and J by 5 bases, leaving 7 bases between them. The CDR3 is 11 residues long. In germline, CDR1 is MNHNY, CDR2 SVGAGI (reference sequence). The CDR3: CASSGEYGYTF. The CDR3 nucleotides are TGTGCCAGCAGCGGTGAATATGGCTACACCTTC.

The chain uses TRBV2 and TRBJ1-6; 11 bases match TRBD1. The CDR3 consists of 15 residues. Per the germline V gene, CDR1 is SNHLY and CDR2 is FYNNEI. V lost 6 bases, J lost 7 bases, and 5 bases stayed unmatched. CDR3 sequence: CASSGQGAENSPLHF. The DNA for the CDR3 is TGTGCCAGCAGCGGACAGGGGGCAGAAAATTCACCCCTCCACTTT.

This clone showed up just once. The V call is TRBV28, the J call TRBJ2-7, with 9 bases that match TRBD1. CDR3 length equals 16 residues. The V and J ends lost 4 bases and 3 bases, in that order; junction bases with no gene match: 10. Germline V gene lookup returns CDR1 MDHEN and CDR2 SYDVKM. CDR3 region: CASSSTGGAFNYEQYF. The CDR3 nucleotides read TGTGCCAGCAGTTCCACAGGGGGCGCGTTTAACTACGAGCAGTACTTC.

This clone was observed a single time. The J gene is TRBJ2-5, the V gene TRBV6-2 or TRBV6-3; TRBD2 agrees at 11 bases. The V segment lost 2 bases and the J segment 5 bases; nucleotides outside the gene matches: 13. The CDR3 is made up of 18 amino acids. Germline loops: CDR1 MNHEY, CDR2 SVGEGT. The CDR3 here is CASSYPGLAGRGLETQYF. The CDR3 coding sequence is TGTGCCAGCAGTTACCCCGGACTAGCGGGCCGGGGTTTGGAGACCCAGTACTTC.

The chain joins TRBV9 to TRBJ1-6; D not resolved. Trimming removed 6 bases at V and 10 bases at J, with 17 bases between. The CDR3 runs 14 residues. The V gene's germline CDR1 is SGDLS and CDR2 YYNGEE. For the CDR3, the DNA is TGTGCCAGCACCTCCACCCCTAACCTCTCACCCCTCCACTTT. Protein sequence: CASTSTPNLSPLHF.

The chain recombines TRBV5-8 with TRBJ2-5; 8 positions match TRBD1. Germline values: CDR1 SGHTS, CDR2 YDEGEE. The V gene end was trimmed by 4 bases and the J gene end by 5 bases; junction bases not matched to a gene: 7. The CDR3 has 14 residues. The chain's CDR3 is CASSTGQVGETQYF. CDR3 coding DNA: TGTGCCAGCAGCACGGGACAGGTTGGGGAGACCCAGTACTTC. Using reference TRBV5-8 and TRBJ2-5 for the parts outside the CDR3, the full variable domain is EAGVTQSPTHLIKTRGQQATLRCSPISGHTSVYWYQQALGLGLQFLLWYDEGEERNRGNFPPRFSGRQFPNYSSELNVNALELEDSALYLCASSTGQVGETQYFGPGTRLLVL.

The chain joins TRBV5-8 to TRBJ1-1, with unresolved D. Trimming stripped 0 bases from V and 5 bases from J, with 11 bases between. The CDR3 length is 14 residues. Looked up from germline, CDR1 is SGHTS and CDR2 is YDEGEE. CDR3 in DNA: TGTGCCAGCAGCTTGGGCGGAGGGCGAACTGAAGCTTTCTTT. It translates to CASSLGGGRTEAFF. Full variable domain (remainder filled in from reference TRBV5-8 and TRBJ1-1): EAGVTQSPTHLIKTRGQQATLRCSPISGHTSVYWYQQALGLGLQFLLWYDEGEERNRGNFPPRFSGRQFPNYSSELNVNALELEDSALYLCASSLGGGRTEAFFGQGTRLTVV.

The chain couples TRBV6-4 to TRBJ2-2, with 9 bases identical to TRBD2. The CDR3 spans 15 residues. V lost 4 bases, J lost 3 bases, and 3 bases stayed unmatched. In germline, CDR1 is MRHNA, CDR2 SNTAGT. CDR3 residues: CASSVIAGDTGELFF. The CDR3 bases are TGTGCCAGCAGTGTCATAGCGGGGGACACCGGGGAGCTGTTTTTT.

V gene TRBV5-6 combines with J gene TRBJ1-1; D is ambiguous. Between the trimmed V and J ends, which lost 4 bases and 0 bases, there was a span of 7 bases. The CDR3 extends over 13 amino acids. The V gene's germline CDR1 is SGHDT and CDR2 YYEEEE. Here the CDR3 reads CASSGVMNTEAFF. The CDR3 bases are TGTGCCAGCAGCGGCGTGATGAACACTGAAGCTTTCTTT.

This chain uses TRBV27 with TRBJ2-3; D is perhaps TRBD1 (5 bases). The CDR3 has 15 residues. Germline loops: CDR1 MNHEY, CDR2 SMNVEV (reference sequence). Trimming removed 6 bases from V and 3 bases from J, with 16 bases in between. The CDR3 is CASSPQGRTTDTQYF. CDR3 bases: TGTGCCAGCAGCCCCCAGGGCCGGACGACAGATACGCAGTATTTT.

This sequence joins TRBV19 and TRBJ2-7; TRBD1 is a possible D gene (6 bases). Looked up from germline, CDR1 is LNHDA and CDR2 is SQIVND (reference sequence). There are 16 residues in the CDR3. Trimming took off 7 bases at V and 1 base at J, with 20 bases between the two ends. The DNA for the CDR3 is TGTGCCAGTACCCCAACAGGGACGGGGCAGTCCTACGAGCAGTACTTC. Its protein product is CASTPTGTGQSYEQYF.